Below, 13 T cell receptor beta chains from the same sample are listed, as sequenced in a study of OX40 agonist ivuxolimab in advanced cancers. The assay was immunoSEQ multiplex PCR, and TCRdb's table has in-frame clones only and misses some. This table holds under 90,000 clones, roughly 84% found once. The specimen comprised CD4+ or CD8+ T cells sorted from blood, sampled in a trial of the OX40 agonist ivuxolimab. The receptors derive from an adult with an advanced solid tumor such as melanoma, head and neck, liver or kidney cancer.

This clone was recorded only once. The chain carries TRBV5-1 and TRBJ1-4; the D is unclear. The length of the CDR3 is 15 residues. Trimming cost V 1 base and J 0 bases, with 7 bases left between them. Germline V lookup: CDR1 SGHRS, CDR2 YFSETQ. The CDR3 sequence is CASSLRSATNEKLFF. In nucleotides, the CDR3 is TGCGCCAGCAGCTTGAGGAGCGCAACTAATGAAAAACTGTTTTTT.

V gene TRBV6-6 combines with J gene TRBJ2-5; D is unresolved. V was cut by 6 bases and J by 5 bases, with 7 bases left in between. The CDR3 is 11 residues long. The germline gives CDR1 MNHNY, CDR2 SVGAGI (reference sequence). As DNA, the CDR3 is TGTGCCAGCAGCATTGGGGAGACCCAGTACTTC. It codes for CASSIGETQYF.

The V gene is TRBV7-9, the J gene TRBJ2-2, with TRBD1 matching over 10 bases. Unmatched junction bases numbered 4, after V lost 6 bases and J lost 3 bases. Germline V lookup: CDR1 SEHNR, CDR2 FQNEAQ (reference sequence). There are 15 residues in the CDR3. The CDR3 DNA reads TGTGCCAGCAGACGACAGGGGGCGCACACCGGGGAGCTGTTTTTT. It yields the protein CASRRQGAHTGELFF.

The rearrangement joins TRBV14 to TRBJ2-1, with D maybe TRBD2 (5 bases). CDR3 length equals 15 residues. V was shortened by 4 bases and J by 8 bases, with 18 bases between the two germline ends. The germline CDR1 and CDR2 sequences are SGHDN and FVKESK. The DNA of the CDR3 is TGTGCCAGCAGCCCCCTCGGAGGCCCTAGGGATGAGCAGTTCTTC. Translated: CASSPLGGPRDEQFF. The variable domain in full, completed from reference TRBV14 and TRBJ2-1, reads EAGVTQFPSHSVIEKGQTVTLRCDPISGHDNLYWYRRVMGKEIKFLLHFVKESKQDESGMPNNRFLAERTGGTYSTLKVQPAELEDSGVYFCASSPLGGPRDEQFFGPGTRLTVL.

The chain is built from TRBV14 and TRBJ2-5; TRBD1 might be the D (6 bases). CDR3 length: 15 residues. Trimming shortened V by 3 bases and J by 4 bases, and 15 bases separated the two germline ends. Looked up from germline, CDR1 is SGHDN and CDR2 is FVKESK. CDR3 sequence: CASSQQQGRGETQYF. For the CDR3, the DNA is TGTGCCAGCAGCCAGCAACAGGGAAGGGGAGAGACCCAGTACTTC.

The rearrangement joins TRBV6-1 to TRBJ1-4, with D perhaps matching TRBD1 (5 bases). From germline, CDR1 is MNHNS and CDR2 SASEGT. The CDR3 is made up of 19 amino acids. V lost 2 bases to trimming and J lost 7 bases, with 26 bases between them. This CDR3 is CASSEKRGAGEKASEKLFF. CDR3 sequence (DNA): TGTGCCAGCAGTGAAAAACGGGGCGCGGGGGAGAAAGCGTCTGAAAAACTGTTTTTT.

V gene TRBV25-1 combines with J gene TRBJ1-2; 8 bases align to TRBD1. V lost 5 bases to trimming and J lost 7 bases; unmatched junction nucleotides: 12. From germline, CDR1 is MGHDK and CDR2 SYGVNS. The CDR3 is made up of 15 amino acids. The DNA for the CDR3 is TGTGCCAGCAGTCCGTTTATGGGGACAGGAGGTGGCTACACCTTC. Translated, it gives CASSPFMGTGGGYTF.

As for this clone: This CDR3 is also generated by other DNA sequences in the sample. V is TRBV5-6 and J is TRBJ2-5; 7 positions agree with TRBD2. CDR1 SGHDT and CDR2 YYEEEE come from the germline V gene. V dropped 1 base and J dropped 5; count of bases not matched to a gene: 2. CDR3 length: 13 residues. The CDR3, as DNA: TGTGCCAGCAGCTTGCCGGGAGGCGAGACCCAGTACTTC. The encoded protein is CASSLPGGETQYF.

V is TRBV5-4 and J is TRBJ1-2, with D perhaps TRBD1 (5 bases). The CDR3 consists of 15 residues. CDR1 and CDR2 (germline): SGHNT, YYREEE (reference sequence). V lost 1 base, J lost 0 bases, and 10 bases lay in between. CDR3 loop: CASSLRAGSNYGYTF. CDR3 DNA: TGTGCCAGCAGCTTGAGGGCAGGGTCTAACTATGGCTACACCTTC.

The chain employs TRBV29-1 and TRBJ2-2; TRBD2 aligns across 7 bases. CDR1 is SQVTM, CDR2 ANQGSEA, per germline. The CDR3 totals 16 residues. Trimming at V came to 1 base and at J to 0 bases, leaving 5 bases not matched to a gene. CDR3 DNA: TGCAGCGTTGAAGGGACTGCGGGGGCGAACACCGGGGAGCTGTTTTTT. It specifies CSVEGTAGANTGELFF.

The V gene is TRBV11-3, the J gene TRBJ2-3; weak D call: TRBD2 (5 bases). This CDR3 region has 15 residues. The germline CDR1 and CDR2 sequences are SGHNT and YENEEA. The V end was cut by 0 bases, the J end by 5 bases, with 12 bases between. The CDR3 DNA sequence: TGTGCCAGCAGCTTAGATACGGGGATGGGAGATACGCAGTATTTT. Its translation: CASSLDTGMGDTQYF.

The chain's CDR3 is CASSYSTSAGNTEAFF. The CDR3 DNA reads as TGTGCCAGCAGTTACTCGACTTCGGCAGGCAACACTGAAGCTTTCTTT. The V and J genes are TRBV6-6 and TRBJ1-1; D is uncertain. The CDR3 sequence is 16 residues long. Germline lookup yields CDR1 MNHNY and CDR2 SVGAGI (reference sequence). The V and J ends lost 0 bases and 2 bases respectively, with 13 bases between them.

The chain employs TRBV4-3 and TRBJ2-2; tentative D call: TRBD1 (5 bases). The V and J ends lost 0 bases and 3 bases respectively, with 8 bases between them. Germline V gives CDR1 LGHNA, CDR2 YSLEER. The CDR3 runs 15 residues. CDR3 loop: CASSQDRVDTGELFF. The CDR3, as DNA: TGCGCCAGCAGCCAAGACAGGGTTGACACCGGGGAGCTGTTTTTT.